The subject of this entry is one TCR beta chain. This sample is drawn from a study of blood T cell repertoires in COVID-19. Study-level information: Specimens from acute and convalescent COVID-19 originated in the United States, Italy and Spain. T cells, B-cell-depleted T cells, or PBMCs provided the cDNA or gDNA that served as material.

V dropped 6 bases and J dropped 4 bases, with 18 bases sitting between them. CDR3 length: 15 residues. Germline assignment: CDR1 MDHEN and CDR2 SYDVKM. Per the authors' pipeline: The authors estimated nucleated cell counts from reference gene primer amplification. TCRdb's table, derived via immunoSEQ multiplex PCR, lists solely in-frame clones and lacks some. V, J and clone size are taken as reported in that table, and D and trimming were inferred from the DNA itself. Here the sample spans approximately 60,000 clones, less than 80% being singletons. The V call is TRBV28, the J call TRBJ1-2; D may be TRBD1 (5 bases). Specimen: peripheral blood. The TCR originated in a man in his sixties with acute or convalescent COVID-19. The CDR3 bases are TGTGCCAGCAGCTGGGGCACGGGTTCAGTCTATGGCTACACCTTC. It specifies CASSWGTGSVYGYTF.